This T cell receptor (beta chain) appears in the sequencing data of a study of technical replicates of blood from a few donors. TCRdb keeps only in-frame clones here, not all; method: immunoSEQ multiplex PCR. Here the sample spans under 110,000 clones, nearly 96% being singletons. V was shortened by 3 bases and J by 3 bases, with 7 bases between the two germline ends. The CDR3 covers 13 residues. CDR1 and CDR2 from the germline V gene are MNHNY and SVGAGI (reference sequence). This receptor was obtained from a human donor in good health. V gene TRBV6-6 combines with J gene TRBJ2-3; no clear D gene. The sequenced material came from T cells isolated from PBMCs. DNA of the CDR3: TGTGCCAGCAGTTATAAAATAACAGATACGCAGTATTTT. It translates to CASSYKITDTQYF.